This T cell receptor beta chain was recorded in a study of blood T cell repertoires in COVID-19. Study-wide context: Collection of acute and convalescent COVID-19 samples took place in the United States, Italy and Spain. PBMCs, B-cell-depleted T cells, or T cells were the source of the cDNA or gDNA that made up the material.

Per the authors' pipeline: Cell counts per sample came from amplifying reference gene primers. The data were produced by immunoSEQ multiplex PCR, yet TCRdb's version contains in-frame clones alone and is incomplete. The DNA was the basis for D and trimming; V, J and clone size are from that table. The sample has roughly 10,000 clones, 89% seen once. CDR3 length equals 15 residues. V was shortened by 1 base and J by 1 base, with 10 bases between the two germline ends. Germline V gene data show CDR1 as SEHNR and CDR2 as FQNEAQ (reference sequence). This clone occurred once. The V gene is TRBV7-9, the J gene TRBJ1-1; D possibly corresponds to TRBD1 (5 bases). Sequencing input: peripheral blood. This sequence originates from a human donor in a cohort sampled during active COVID-19. The CDR3 DNA is TGTGCCAGCAGCTTAGTGGGGCTTCCGAACACTGAAGCTTTCTTT. It translates to CASSLVGLPNTEAFF.